The present entry profiles one T cell receptor beta chain with its context. This sample was taken from a study of blood T cell repertoires in COVID-19. Study at large: There were acute and convalescent COVID-19 samples, and they came from the United States, Italy and Spain.

Under the authors' procedure: Amplifying reference gene primers gave estimates of nucleated cell counts. Repertoires were generated with immunoSEQ multiplex PCR, while TCRdb's copy carries only in-frame clones and drops some. V and J calls and clone size are as listed in that table; D and trimming were resolved from the DNA. The sample has around 100,000 clones, roughly 88% seen once. Sequencing was carried out using peripheral blood. This receptor was obtained from a woman aged 70-85 years with acute or convalescent COVID-19.

CDR3 sequence: CASSEAGDYYGYTF. The DNA for the CDR3 is TGTGCCAGCAGTGAAGCGGGGGACTATTATGGCTACACCTTC. The chain links TRBV2 to TRBJ1-2; D may be TRBD1 (5 bases). The CDR3 consists of 14 residues. CDR1 and CDR2 from the germline V gene are SNHLY and FYNNEI. V was pared by 0 bases and J by 5 bases, with 10 bases between.